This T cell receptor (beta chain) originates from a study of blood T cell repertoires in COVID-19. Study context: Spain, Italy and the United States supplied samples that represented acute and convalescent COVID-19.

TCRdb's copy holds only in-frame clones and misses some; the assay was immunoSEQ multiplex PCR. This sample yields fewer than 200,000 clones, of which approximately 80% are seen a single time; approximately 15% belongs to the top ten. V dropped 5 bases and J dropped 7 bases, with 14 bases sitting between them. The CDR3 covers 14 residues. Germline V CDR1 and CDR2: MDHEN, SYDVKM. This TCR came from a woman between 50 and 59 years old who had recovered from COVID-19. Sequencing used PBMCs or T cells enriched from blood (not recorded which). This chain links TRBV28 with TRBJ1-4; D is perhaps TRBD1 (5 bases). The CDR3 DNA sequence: TGTGCCAGCAGTCCTGGACATCTTTCTGAAAAACTGTTTTTT. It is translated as CASSPGHLSEKLFF.